Sequencing of this TCR beta chain was carried out in a study of blood T cells in healthy people across ages. Whole-study results and caveats: Comparison with aged donors showed that long-lived donors had more naive CD4+ cells and higher diversity. Estimates of diversity drawn from one million T cells were considered underestimates.

The use of a sample-barcoded 5' primer and a J-beta primer mix characterized a second PCR of roughly 6 to 11 cycles. MiXCR, run by TCRdb on the 5' RACE reads, gives a single entry per CDR3 protein. The table shows roughly 700,000 distinct CDR3 sequences, with around 45% occurring only once. Donors ranged from 6 to 90 years old and were healthy Caucasians in Russia. This clonotype has only one observation. Its antigen is not identified. Sequenced: blood. The origin of this receptor is a woman aged 55-75 years in good health.

The CDR3 sequence: CASSLRESDTQYF. DNA for the CDR3: TGTGCCAGCAGTTTAAGAGAGTCGGATACGCAGTATTTT. This rearrangement joins TRBV12-3 or TRBV12-4 to TRBJ2-3, with D uncertain. The CDR3 is 13 residues long. V lost 2 bases, J lost 6 bases, and 9 bases lay in between.